This T cell receptor (beta chain) was observed in a study of CD8 T cells in ankylosing spondylitis. The study's findings and limits: Peripheral blood held disease-linked clones only at relatively low frequency, and these were CD8+. Blood from ankylosing spondylitis patients appeared to carry a characteristic roughly 8-variant TCR beta motif. Reports say disease-linked clones showed up significantly more in matched ankylosing spondylitis synovial fluid.

The CDR3 sequence is 18 residues long. CDR1 and CDR2 from the germline V gene are SGHAT and FQNNGV. This clonotype was picked up a small number of times. What it recognizes is unknown. An end of the junction differs from the germline gene, which may be a read error. Via MiXCR, TCRdb re-called the 5' RACE reads, giving one row per CDR3 protein. The repertoire holds a few hundred thousand distinct CDR3 sequences, 6.5% to 10% seen once, with roughly 15% in the top ten. Sequenced material: blood, either unsorted or a sorted T cell fraction (not recorded which). This chain joins TRBV11-2 and TRBJ2-3, with 12 bases that match TRBD2. The sequence was collected from a male donor with ankylosing spondylitis. CDR3 region: CASRVPWTSGTRTDTQYF. The CDR3 coding sequence is TGTGCCAGCAGGGTACCCTGGACTAGCGGGACCCGCACGGATACGCAGTATTTT.